This T cell receptor (beta chain) was recorded in a study of cytomegalovirus exposure and HLA in healthy donors. This clone appeared a few times. It was with 60 Vbeta and 13 Jbeta primers that the PCR ran. Clones were sequenced by immunoSEQ multiplex PCR, and TCRdb holds only the in-frame ones, with some missing. Among fewer than 200,000 clones, more than 60% were seen once, and the ten largest hold 2% to 2.5%. V lost 3 bases, J lost 0 bases, and 9 bases lay in between. The length of the CDR3 is 14 residues. Germline CDR1 MNHEY, CDR2 SMNVEV (reference sequence). The genes are TRBV27 and TRBJ2-7; D is unclear. Sequenced: PBMCs. This TCR was recovered from a human donor in good health. Here the CDR3 reads CASSFGDFSYEQYF. The CDR3 DNA reads TGTGCCAGCAGTTTTGGCGACTTCTCCTACGAGCAGTACTTC.